In its sample, the clone carrying this T cell receptor (beta chain) was seen a few times. According to the study, genomic DNA was the template for TCR beta VDJ and CDR3 profiling. TCRdb ran MiXCR on the reads and lists one entry per CDR3 protein. The profile covers about 210,000 distinct CDR3 sequences, with 30% to 35% appearing a single time and around 1.1% taken by the ten largest. These data come from a study of CD8+CD57+ T cells in acquired aplastic anemia. Germline-derived CDR1 and CDR2 are SGHRS and YFSETQ. The CDR3 has 15 residues. The germline V and J ends were trimmed by 7 bases and 4 bases, with 19 bases remaining between them.

The sequencing input was sorted CD4+, CD8+, or CD8+CD57+ T cells (not recorded which) from PBMCs. This sequence was found in a human donor in good health, serving as a control. The genes are TRBV5-1 and TRBJ2-3; the D gene is possibly TRBD2 (6 bases). The CDR3 coding sequence is TGCGCCAGCCGGTACGGGAGTGGTTCGGCAGATACGCAGTATTTT. Translation: CASRYGSGSADTQYF.